This TCR beta chain came from a study of T-cell reconstitution after alpha-beta-depleted transplantation in children (dated by TCRdb to 2016 to 2017). Regarding the study in general: T-cell immune reconstitution after TCRalphabeta/CD19-depleted allogeneic hematopoietic cell transplantation in children was quantitatively tracked in the study by means of TCR repertoire profiling.

V is shortened by 5 bases, J by 5 bases, and the region joining them spans 15 bases. Including cysteine and phenylalanine, the CDR3 has 14 amino acids. This entry keeps only the CDR3 DNA: 42 bases, framed from base 1. Library preparation employed PCR. Data came from an Illumina HiSeq 2500. Molecular barcoding was employed in the preparation of TCR libraries, with unique molecular identifiers being used to normalize TCRbeta repertoire quantification. The public reads were run again by TCRdb, first through fastp at Q25 and then through MiXCR, and only productive beta chains were kept. Here each entry gathers all rows of one CDR3 protein and keeps the most common genes and DNA. This sample lists a few hundred thousand distinct CDR3 sequences; 20% were detected once. Less than 4.5% of the sample belongs to the ten largest clones. In regard to this clonotype: Its antigen is unknown. Base qualities were left out, and no much larger clone turns up one base away.

The sequence derives from a human donor who donated a stem cell graft to a child with acute myeloid leukemia. The V and J genes are TRBV12-3 or TRBV12-4 and TRBJ1-1; there is no confident call for the D gene. The sequenced sample was PBMCs from the stem cell graft donor, obtained from the stem cell graft. The CDR3 reads CASSKLPGGTEAFF. The nucleotides are TGTGCCAGCAGTAAACTCCCGGGTGGGACTGAAGCTTTCTTT.